These T cell receptor beta chains were read from a single sample in a study of blood T cell repertoires in COVID-19. Measured with immunoSEQ multiplex PCR; TCRdb has only the in-frame clones, and not every one. The table lists hundreds of thousands of clones, about 90% of them singletons. Sequenced sample: peripheral blood. These receptors were collected from a young woman with acute or convalescent COVID-19. Both conserved end residues are part of each CDR3. The D gene is left open where the match is weak. The size field is filled for only some rows; it gives once, few, many or a size class.

clone_size,v_call,j_call,d_call,cdr3_nt,cdr3_aa
NA,TRBV11-2,TRBJ2-7,NA,TGTGCCAGCAGCCCCCAATACGAGCAGTACTTC,CASSPQYEQYF
NA,TRBV30,TRBJ1-5,NA,TGTGCCTGGAGTGTCGGACACGCAGGGATGCCCCAGCATTTT,CAWSVGHAGMPQHF
NA,TRBV4-3,TRBJ1-1,NA,TGCGCCAGCAGCCCCACAGACAGTCTCGGCACTGAAGCTTTCTTT,CASSPTDSLGTEAFF
NA,TRBV3-1/TRBV3-2,TRBJ2-1,TRBD2,TGTGCCAGCAGCCAAGCCCGGACTAGCGGGGACAATGAGCAGTTCTTC,CASSQARTSGDNEQFF
NA,TRBV3-1/TRBV3-2,TRBJ1-1,NA,TGTGCCAGCAGCCCCTTGAGAGACACTGAAGCTTTCTTT,CASSPLRDTEAFF
NA,TRBV5-1,TRBJ1-2,NA,TGCGCCAGCAGCGTCACCGGGACAAAGACGGTATACACCTTC,CASSVTGTKTVYTF
NA,TRBV4-1,TRBJ1-5,NA,TGCGCCAGCAGCTTCAGTGATAGCAATCAGCCCCAGCATTTT,CASSFSDSNQPQHF
NA,TRBV5-1,TRBJ1-1,TRBD1,TGCGCCAGCAGCCTAGGGACAGAGATGAACACTGAAGCTTTCTTT,CASSLGTEMNTEAFF
NA,TRBV15,TRBJ1-4,NA,TGTGCCACCAGCAGAGATGCGTTACTCGGGGAAAAACTGTTTTTT,CATSRDALLGEKLFF
once,TRBV6-1,TRBJ1-2,NA,TGTGCCAGCAGTGATTCAGGCTATGGCTACACCTTC,CASSDSGYGYTF
NA,TRBV4-3,TRBJ2-7,NA,TGCGCCAGCAGCCAAGCCACTGACAGGTACGAGCAGTACTTC,CASSQATDRYEQYF
NA,TRBV5-1,TRBJ1-2,NA,TGCGCCAGCAGCTGGTCTAGTGGGTATGGCTACACCTTC,CASSWSSGYGYTF
NA,TRBV10-3,TRBJ1-2,NA,TGTGCCATCAGTGAGTCGGCAGGTTTTAACTATGGCTACACCTTC,CAISESAGFNYGYTF
NA,TRBV5-6,TRBJ2-1,TRBD2,TGTGCCAGCAGTTTTCTCGCTAGCGGGGCCAGCTCCTACAATGAGCAGTTCTTC,CASSFLASGASSYNEQFF
once,TRBV7-2,TRBJ1-2,TRBD1,TGTGCCAGCAGCTCAAGTACAGGGGCCCTAGGCTATGGCTACACCTTC,CASSSSTGALGYGYTF
NA,TRBV9,TRBJ2-1,NA,TGTGCCAGCAGCCACGTCGGGGTTAGCGGCAATGAGCAGTTCTTC,CASSHVGVSGNEQFF